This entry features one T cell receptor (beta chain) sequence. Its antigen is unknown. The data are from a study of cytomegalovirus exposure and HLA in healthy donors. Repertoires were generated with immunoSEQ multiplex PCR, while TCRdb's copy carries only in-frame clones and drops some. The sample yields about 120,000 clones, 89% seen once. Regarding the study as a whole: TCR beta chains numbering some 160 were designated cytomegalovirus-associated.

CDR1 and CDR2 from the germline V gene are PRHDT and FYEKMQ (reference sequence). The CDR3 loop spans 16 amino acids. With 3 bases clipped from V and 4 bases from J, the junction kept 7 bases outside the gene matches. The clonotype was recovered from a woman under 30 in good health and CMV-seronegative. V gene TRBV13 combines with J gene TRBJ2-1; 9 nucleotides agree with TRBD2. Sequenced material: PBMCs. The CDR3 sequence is CASSLGGGAYYNEQFF. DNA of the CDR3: TGTGCCAGCAGCTTGGGCGGGGGGGCCTATTACAATGAGCAGTTCTTC. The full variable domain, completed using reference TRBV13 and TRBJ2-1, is AAGVIQSPRHLIKEKRETATLKCYPIPRHDTVYWYQQGPGQDPQFLISFYEKMQSDKGSIPDRFSAQQFSDYHSELNMSSLELGDSALYFCASSLGGGAYYNEQFFGPGTRLTVL.